The present entry profiles one TCR beta chain with its context. The target antigen is unknown. The data are from a study of blood T cells in healthy people across ages. A J-beta primer mix and a sample-barcoded 5' primer were used in a second PCR of about 7 to 12 cycles. Sequencing recovered at least 3 million CDR3-containing paired-end reads from each sample. A single record per CDR3 protein comes from TCRdb applying MiXCR to the 5' RACE reads. The sample has about 770,000 distinct CDR3 sequences, approximately 48% seen once. Overall study findings and caveats: Shifts in expanded clonotypes may have been confounded by donor CMV status, which was unknown.

Per germline, CDR1 MNHEY and CDR2 SVGEGT. The germline V and J ends were trimmed by 2 bases and 4 bases, with 9 bases remaining between them. This CDR3 has 14 residues. This clonotype originated in a man between 60 and 75 years old in good health. This sequence joins TRBV6-2 or TRBV6-3 and TRBJ2-1; D not resolved. Source material: blood. The CDR3 nucleotides are TGTGCCAGCAGTTACCCAGTGGGGTACAATGAGCAGTTCTTC. Residues: CASSYPVGYNEQFF.